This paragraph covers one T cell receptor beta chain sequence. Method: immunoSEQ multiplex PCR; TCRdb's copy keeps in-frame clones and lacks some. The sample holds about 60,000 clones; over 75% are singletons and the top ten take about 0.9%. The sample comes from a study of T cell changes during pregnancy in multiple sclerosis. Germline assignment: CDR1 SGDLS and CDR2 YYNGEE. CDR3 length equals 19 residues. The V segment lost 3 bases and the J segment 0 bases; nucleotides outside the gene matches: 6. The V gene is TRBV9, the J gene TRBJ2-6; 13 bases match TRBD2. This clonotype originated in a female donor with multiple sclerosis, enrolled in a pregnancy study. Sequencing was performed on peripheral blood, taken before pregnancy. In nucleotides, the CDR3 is TGTGCCAGCAGCGAAGGACTAGCGGGGGTCGGCTCTGGGGCCAACGTCCTGACTTTC. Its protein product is CASSEGLAGVGSGANVLTF.